Listed here is a single T cell receptor beta chain. This record comes from a study of glioma-infiltrating T cells. TCR alpha and beta CDR3 regions were amplified from RNA using iRepertoire nested multiplex PCR. Each CDR3 protein is one row after TCRdb ran MiXCR on the multiplex PCR reads. The sample holds 170,000 or so distinct CDR3 sequences, around 40% seen once. The ends lost 5 bases at V and 5 bases at J; junction bases unmatched: 6. This CDR3 has 15 residues. Germline assignment: CDR1 SGHTA and CDR2 FQGTGA. The source of this sequence is a human donor with low-grade glioma or glioblastoma, undergoing nonglioma brain surgery, or in good health (not recorded which). Sequencing input: glioma tissue, nonneoplastic brain tissue, or PBMCs (not recorded which). The chain recombines TRBV7-3 with TRBJ2-1; TRBD2 matches at 10 bases. The CDR3 loop reads CASSPRTSGNNEQFF. The CDR3 DNA reads as TGTGCCAGCAGCCCTAGAACTAGCGGGAACAATGAGCAGTTCTTC.